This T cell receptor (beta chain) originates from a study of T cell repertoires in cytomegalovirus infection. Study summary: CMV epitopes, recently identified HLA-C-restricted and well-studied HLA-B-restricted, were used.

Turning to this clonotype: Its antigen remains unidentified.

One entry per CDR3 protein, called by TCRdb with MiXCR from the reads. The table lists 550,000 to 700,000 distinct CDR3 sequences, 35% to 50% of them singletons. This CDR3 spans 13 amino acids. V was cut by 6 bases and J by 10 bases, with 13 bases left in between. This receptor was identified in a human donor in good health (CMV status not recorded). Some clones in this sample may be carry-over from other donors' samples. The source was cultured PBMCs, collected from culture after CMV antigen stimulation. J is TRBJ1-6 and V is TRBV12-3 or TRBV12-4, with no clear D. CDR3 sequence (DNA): TGTGCCAGCAGGGTCAAGTTGGGCTCACCCCTCCACTTT. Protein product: CASRVKLGSPLHF.